The 32 T cell receptor beta chains presented below share a single source sample, sequenced in a study of cytomegalovirus exposure and HLA in healthy donors. Primers included in the PCR were 60 Vbeta and 13 Jbeta primers. Sequencing used immunoSEQ multiplex PCR; TCRdb keeps in-frame clones, though not all of them. The sample has 150,000 or so clones, 82% seen once. Specimen: PBMCs. Source of these receptors: a man aged 18 to 29 in good health and CMV-seropositive.

The chain joins TRBV5-4 to TRBJ2-3, with 13 positions matching TRBD2. V was pared by 4 bases and J by 2 bases, with 4 bases of the junction left unmatched. Germline CDR1 SGHNT, CDR2 YYREEE (reference sequence). This CDR3 spans 16 amino acids. CDR3 in amino acids: CASSPGTSGTTDTQYF. CDR3 coding DNA: TGTGCCAGCAGCCCCGGGACTAGCGGGACCACAGATACGCAGTATTTT.

This sequence joins TRBV28 and TRBJ1-5, with a possible D match to TRBD1 (5 bases). This CDR3 contains 13 residues. Trimming shortened V by 7 bases and J by 6 bases, and 13 bases separated the two germline ends. Germline V CDR1 and CDR2: MDHEN, SYDVKM. CDR3 sequence: CASTAGGVQPQHF. CDR3 DNA sequence: TGTGCCAGCACAGCGGGGGGGGTTCAGCCCCAGCATTTT.

The rearrangement joins TRBV18 to TRBJ2-1, with no clear D. Trimming left V 5 bases short and J 0 bases short, with 8 bases between. The germline V gene encodes CDR1 KGHSH and CDR2 LQKENI. CDR3 length: 14 residues. The CDR3 here is CASSVADSYNEQFF. Here the CDR3 DNA reads TGTGCCAGCTCAGTGGCAGACTCCTACAATGAGCAGTTCTTC.

The V call is TRBV28, the J call TRBJ2-7; 7 nucleotides line up with TRBD1. The CDR3 is made up of 14 amino acids. CDR1 is MDHEN and CDR2 is SYDVKM in the germline V gene. The J segment lost 0 bases and the V segment lost 5 bases, leaving 4 bases of the junction unmatched. CDR3 DNA: TGTGCCAGCAGTCCACAGGGGAGCTCCTACGAGCAGTACTTC. Amino acids: CASSPQGSSYEQYF.

This clone came up a few times. The chain combines TRBV5-1 with TRBJ2-2, with TRBD2 identical over 11 bases. Germline lookup yields CDR1 SGHRS and CDR2 YFSETQ. Trimming at V came to 5 bases and at J to 5 bases, leaving 11 bases not matched to a gene. The CDR3 is 17 amino acids. CDR3 nucleotides: TGCGCCAGCAGTCTCGGAGGTTCTAGCGGGAGGACCGGGGAGCTGTTTTTT. Amino acid sequence: CASSLGGSSGRTGELFF.

The V and J genes are TRBV5-5 and TRBJ1-2, with 10 bases that match TRBD1. Germline assignment: CDR1 SGHKS and CDR2 YYEKEE (reference sequence). This CDR3 has 14 amino acids. The V gene end was trimmed by 2 bases and the J gene end by 5 bases; junction bases not matched to a gene: 3. CDR3 sequence (DNA): TGTGCCAGCAGCTTTGGGACAGGGGAGTATGGCTACACCTTC. It specifies CASSFGTGEYGYTF. Filled out from reference TRBV5-5 and TRBJ1-2, the complete variable domain reads DAGVTQSPTHLIKTRGQQVTLRCSPISGHKSVSWYQQVLGQGPQFIFQYYEKEERGRGNFPDRFSARQFPNYSSELNVNALLLGDSALYLCASSFGTGEYGYTFGSGTRLTVV.

CDR3 in DNA: TGTGCCAGTAGTGATATCCCGGCTGGAAACACCATATATTTT. It codes for CASSDIPAGNTIYF. The chain combines TRBV19 with TRBJ1-3; the D is unclear. CDR3 length: 14 residues. Germline V gives CDR1 LNHDA, CDR2 SQIVND (reference sequence). The germline V and J ends were trimmed by 5 bases and 2 bases, with 10 bases remaining between them.

The rearrangement links TRBV5-1 to TRBJ1-3; tentatively, D is TRBD1 (5 bases). The CDR3 is made up of 16 amino acids. V lost 0 bases, J lost 0 bases, and 10 bases lay in between. The V gene's germline CDR1 is SGHRS and CDR2 YFSETQ. The CDR3 region is CASSLAGRFSGNTIYF. The CDR3 DNA sequence: TGCGCCAGCAGCTTGGCAGGGCGATTCTCTGGAAACACCATATATTTT.

The genes are TRBV5-1 and TRBJ2-2; 7 bases match TRBD1. This CDR3 spans 15 amino acids. The V gene end was trimmed by 3 bases and the J gene end by 3 bases; junction bases not matched to a gene: 5. Germline CDR1 SGHRS, CDR2 YFSETQ. The CDR3 here is CASSSQTGDTGELFF. As DNA, the CDR3 is TGCGCCAGCAGCTCCCAAACAGGGGACACCGGGGAGCTGTTTTTT.

CDR3 loop: CASSPGTGGSYNEQFF. For the CDR3, the DNA is TGTGCCAGCAGCCCCGGGACAGGGGGCAGTTACAATGAGCAGTTCTTC. V is TRBV11-2 and J is TRBJ2-1; 12 positions agree with TRBD1. CDR3 length: 16 amino acids. The junction had 6 bases not matched to a gene; V was cut back by 5 bases and J by 4 bases. Germline lookup yields CDR1 SGHAT and CDR2 FQNNGV. Variable domain in full (rest from reference TRBV11-2 and TRBJ2-1): EAGVAQSPRYKIIEKRQSVAFWCNPISGHATLYWYQQILGQGPKLLIQFQNNGVVDDSQLPKDRFSAERLKGVDSTLKIQPAKLEDSAVYLCASSPGTGGSYNEQFFGPGTRLTVL.

The gene calls are TRBV5-1 and TRBJ1-4; D unresolved. Trimming removed 2 bases from V and 4 bases from J, with 18 bases in between. The CDR3 is made up of 17 amino acids. Germline-derived CDR1 and CDR2 are SGHRS and YFSETQ. The CDR3 reads CASSLNGGLAGNEKLFF. The CDR3 DNA follows: TGCGCCAGCAGCTTAAACGGTGGATTGGCGGGTAATGAAAAACTGTTTTTT. Looking up the rest from reference TRBV5-1 and TRBJ1-4 gives the full variable domain: KAGVTQTPRYLIKTRGQQVTLSCSPISGHRSVSWYQQTPGQGLQFLFEYFSETQRNKGNFPGRFSGRQFSNSRSEMNVSTLELGDSALYLCASSLNGGLAGNEKLFFGSGTQLSVL.

Turning to this clone: The germline gene is not matched at one end of the junction; a read error may be the cause. This chain links TRBV7-7 with TRBJ1-1, with no clear D. The V gene's germline CDR1 is SSHAT and CDR2 FNYEAQ (reference sequence). This CDR3 comprises 13 residues. CDR3 coding DNA: TGTGCTAGCAGCTTTTCGGGATACACTGAAGCTTTCTTT. This gives the protein CASSFSGYTEAFF.

The chain couples TRBV28 to TRBJ1-4, with D possibly matching TRBD1 (5 bases). Germline V gene data show CDR1 as MDHEN and CDR2 as SYDVKM. The V gene lost 2 bases and the J gene lost 6 bases, with 13 bases spanning the gap. The CDR3 contains 15 residues. CDR3 DNA: TGTGCCAGCAGTTTAAGGCAGGGACTGGATGAAAAACTGTTTTTT. Protein sequence: CASSLRQGLDEKLFF.

The chain carries TRBV28 and TRBJ2-5, with D perhaps matching TRBD1 (6 bases). The DNA end is more similar to TRBJ2-7, so the J call may be wrong. The CDR3 totals 13 residues. Germline values: CDR1 MDHEN, CDR2 SYDVKM. The CDR3 DNA is TGTGCCAGCAGCCTTGCCCAGGGGTACGAGCAGTACTTC. This gives the protein CASSLAQGYEQYF.

This rearrangement joins TRBV28 to TRBJ2-7, with D maybe TRBD1 (5 bases). Germline V lookup: CDR1 MDHEN, CDR2 SYDVKM. V was cut by 5 bases and J by 1 base, with 15 bases left in between. The CDR3 is 15 residues long. CDR3 residues: CASSVTQGYSYEQYF. The DNA for the CDR3 is TGTGCCAGCAGTGTCACGCAGGGTTATTCCTACGAGCAGTACTTC.

The V gene is TRBV19, the J gene TRBJ2-2, with 11 bases identical to TRBD2. With 5 bases clipped from V and 6 bases from J, the junction kept 8 bases outside the gene matches. The CDR3 runs 16 residues. The germline gives CDR1 LNHDA, CDR2 SQIVND (reference sequence). The CDR3 coding sequence is TGTGCCAGTAGTGAACTAGCGGGAGATCGGGCCGGGGAGCTGTTTTTT. Translating it yields CASSELAGDRAGELFF.

The chain recombines TRBV28 with TRBJ1-2; the D gene is possibly TRBD1 (6 bases). V lost 4 bases and J lost 6, with 18 bases in between. CDR1 MDHEN and CDR2 SYDVKM come from the germline V gene. CDR3 length: 15 residues. The CDR3 DNA reads as TGTGCCAGCAGTTCAGATACGAGGGGGAGGGATGGCTACACCTTC. Protein product: CASSSDTRGRDGYTF.

The V call is TRBV9, the J call TRBJ2-1; 7 positions agree with TRBD1. Germline-derived CDR1 and CDR2 are SGDLS and YYNGEE. The CDR3 extends over 16 amino acids. With V trimmed by 1 base and J by 4 bases, 8 bases remained unmatched. DNA for the CDR3: TGTGCCAGCAGCGTAACCGGGACAGCCTCATACAATGAGCAGTTCTTC. Protein: CASSVTGTASYNEQFF.

The chain recombines TRBV6-5 with TRBJ1-4; 10 bases fit TRBD1. This CDR3 spans 15 amino acids. The germline CDR1 and CDR2 sequences are MNHEY and SVGAGI. V trimming: 6 bases; J trimming: 8 bases; junction bases outside the gene matches: 9. The CDR3 coding sequence is TGTGCCAGCAGCTTTGACAGGGGGCGAGGCGAAAAACTGTTTTTT. This codes for CASSFDRGRGEKLFF.

The chain combines TRBV7-9 with TRBJ2-1; TRBD2 is a possible D gene (6 bases). CDR3 length: 17 amino acids. V lost 3 bases to trimming and J lost 5 bases, with 20 bases between them. Looked up from germline, CDR1 is SEHNR and CDR2 is FQNEAQ (reference sequence). CDR3 residues: CASSFLAGTRLDNEQFF. In DNA form, the CDR3 reads TGTGCCAGCAGCTTCTTGGCCGGGACTCGACTAGACAATGAGCAGTTCTTC. Based on the CDR3 plus reference TRBV7-9 and TRBJ2-1, the full variable domain is DTGVSQNPRHKITKRGQNVTFRCDPISEHNRLYWYRQTLGQGPEFLTYFQNEAQLEKSRLLSDRFSAERPKGSFSTLEIQRTEQGDSAMYLCASSFLAGTRLDNEQFFGPGTRLTVL.

This clone came up once. Other DNA sequences in this sample translate to the same CDR3. The chain is built from TRBV7-9 and TRBJ1-2; 7 nucleotides align to TRBD1. Germline CDR1 reads SEHNR; CDR2 reads FQNEAQ (reference sequence). Unmatched junction bases numbered 12, after V lost 10 bases and J lost 1 base. CDR3 size: 15 residues. The CDR3 reads CATQPPRDSNYGYTF. Here the CDR3 DNA reads TGTGCCACTCAACCGCCCCGGGACAGTAACTATGGCTACACCTTC.

The V call is TRBV5-1, the J call TRBJ2-7, with D possibly TRBD1 on 6 matching bases. The CDR3 extends over 13 amino acids. Trimming took 2 bases from V and 1 from J, leaving 7 bases between them. Per the germline V gene, CDR1 is SGHRS and CDR2 is YFSETQ. CDR3 region: CASSFGQSYEQYF. CDR3 nucleotides: TGCGCCAGCAGCTTTGGACAGTCCTACGAGCAGTACTTC.

J is TRBJ2-3 and V is TRBV7-9, with unresolved D. The CDR3 loop spans 13 amino acids. The V gene lost 3 bases and the J gene lost 0 bases, with 4 bases spanning the gap. Germline CDR1 is SEHNR and CDR2 is FQNEAQ (reference sequence). The CDR3 DNA sequence: TGTGCCAGCAGCTTTCCTAGCACAGATACGCAGTATTTT. Its protein is CASSFPSTDTQYF.

The gene calls are TRBV11-3 and TRBJ2-1; 7 nucleotides match TRBD2. J was trimmed by 12 bases and V by 0 bases; bases with no gene match: 5. Germline V gene lookup returns CDR1 SGHNT and CDR2 YENEEA. The CDR3 has 13 residues. CDR3 loop: CASSLEGGRGQFF. The DNA for the CDR3 is TGTGCCAGCAGCTTAGAAGGAGGGAGGGGGCAGTTCTTC.

The chain carries TRBV5-1 and TRBJ2-7, with TRBD2 matching over 7 bases. J was trimmed by 2 bases and V by 4 bases; bases with no gene match: 3. Germline V gives CDR1 SGHRS, CDR2 YFSETQ. This CDR3 is 13 amino acids long. The CDR3 nucleotides are TGCGCCAGCAGCATCGGACTAGCCTACGAGCAGTACTTC. Translated: CASSIGLAYEQYF. Full variable domain (outside the CDR3, taken from reference TRBV5-1 and TRBJ2-7): KAGVTQTPRYLIKTRGQQVTLSCSPISGHRSVSWYQQTPGQGLQFLFEYFSETQRNKGNFPGRFSGRQFSNSRSEMNVSTLELGDSALYLCASSIGLAYEQYFGPGTRLTVT.

This clone was counted once. The V gene is TRBV7-9, the J gene TRBJ1-1, with 9 bases aligning to TRBD1. Per the germline V gene, CDR1 is SEHNR and CDR2 is FQNEAQ (reference sequence). There are 13 residues in the CDR3. The ends lost 5 bases at V and 6 bases at J; junction bases unmatched: 4. CDR3 residues: CASSLQGASEAFF. The CDR3 bases are TGTGCCAGCAGCCTACAGGGGGCCTCTGAAGCTTTCTTT.

The table lists this clone with a few counts. J is TRBJ2-7 and V is TRBV4-1, with TRBD1 matching 11 bases. J was trimmed by 8 bases and V by 1 base; bases with no gene match: 4. Germline CDR1 is MGHRA and CDR2 is YSYEKL. This CDR3 has 14 residues. CDR3 nucleotide sequence: TGCGCCAGCAGCCAAGGGGACAGGGGGGGTCAGCAGTACTTC. It translates to CASSQGDRGGQQYF.

The rearrangement joins TRBV28 to TRBJ1-2, with 7 bases fitting TRBD1. This CDR3 has 13 amino acids. V lost 4 bases to trimming and J lost 5 bases; unmatched junction nucleotides: 4. Looked up from germline, CDR1 is MDHEN and CDR2 is SYDVKM. The CDR3 reads CASSSGQEYGYTF. CDR3 in DNA: TGTGCCAGCAGTTCAGGACAGGAGTATGGCTACACCTTC.

The rearrangement joins TRBV6-5 to TRBJ1-2, with TRBD1 matching over 7 bases. With 5 bases clipped from V and 2 bases from J, the junction kept 2 bases outside the gene matches. The CDR3 length is 13 residues. CDR1 and CDR2 (germline): MNHEY, SVGAGI. The CDR3 region has the DNA TGTGCCAGCAGTGCGACAGGGAACTATGGCTACACCTTC. Protein sequence: CASSATGNYGYTF.

This rearrangement joins TRBV7-6 to TRBJ2-7; the D is unclear. With 5 bases removed from V and 5 bases from J, the gap between germline ends came to 10 bases. Germline V lookup: CDR1 SGHVS, CDR2 FNYEAQ. The CDR3 covers 12 residues. In DNA, the CDR3 is TGTGCCAGCAGCCCCCACTATCACGAGCAGTACTTC. Protein sequence: CASSPHYHEQYF.

The V gene is TRBV5-4, the J gene TRBJ1-1, with D possibly TRBD1 on 5 matching bases. This CDR3 region has 16 residues. The V gene lost 5 bases and the J gene lost 3 bases, with 20 bases spanning the gap. From germline, CDR1 is SGHNT and CDR2 YYREEE (reference sequence). The CDR3 region is CASRDRQTTEYTEAFF. The CDR3 nucleotides are TGTGCCAGCAGAGATCGACAGACCACAGAATACACTGAAGCTTTCTTT.

The V gene is TRBV5-1, the J gene TRBJ2-1, with a tentative D call TRBD2 (5 bases). CDR3 length: 14 amino acids. Germline V gene sequence: CDR1 SGHRS, CDR2 YFSETQ. Deletions cut 0 bases from V and 7 bases from J, with 11 bases between. The CDR3 region has the DNA TGCGCCAGCAGCTTGGCCGGGATACGGAATGAGCAGTTCTTC. Encoded protein: CASSLAGIRNEQFF.